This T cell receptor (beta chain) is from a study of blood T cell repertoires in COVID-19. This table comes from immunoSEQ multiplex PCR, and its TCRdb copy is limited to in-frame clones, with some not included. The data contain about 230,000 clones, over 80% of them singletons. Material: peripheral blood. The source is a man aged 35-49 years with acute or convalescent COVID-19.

Here the CDR3 reads CASSQDHRQGLSYGYTF. CDR3 coding DNA: TGTGCCAGCAGCCAAGATCATCGGCAGGGCCTTAGCTATGGCTACACCTTC. The chain links TRBV4-2 to TRBJ1-2, with a weak D call TRBD1 (5 bases). The V end lost 0 bases, the J end lost 4 bases, and 18 bases lay between the germline ends. The CDR3 is 17 residues long. Germline V gene data show CDR1 as LGHNA and CDR2 as YNFKEQ.